Sequencing of this TCR beta chain was carried out in a study of CD8+ T cells in alopecia areata. Overall study results and limits: Scalp sample sequencing also detects resident alphabeta T cells of normal skin. Tofacitinib delivered significant drops in scalp clonality and in expanded CD8+ clones among the top 100.

RNA was isolated and reverse transcribed to cDNA, the sequencing template. Produced via immunoSEQ multiplex PCR; TCRdb's table is partial and in-frame only. The table lists approximately 200,000 clones, roughly three fifths of them singletons. Looked up from germline, CDR1 is SNHLY and CDR2 is FYNNEI. With V trimmed by 5 bases and J by 5 bases, 5 bases remained unmatched. This CDR3 has 13 amino acids. Comment on this clone: Its specificity is unknown.

Described treatment: oral pan-JAK inhibitor, 5-10 mg twice daily. The receptor comes from a human donor with alopecia areata. This sequence joins TRBV2 and TRBJ2-5; 7 nucleotides line up with TRBD1. Specimen: CD4+ T cells sorted from blood, collected at week 4, from a patient treated with tofacitinib. CDR3: CASSRDRAETQYF. The CDR3 DNA reads TGTGCCAGCAGTCGAGACAGGGCGGAGACCCAGTACTTC.